The text below deals with one T cell receptor beta chain. Clones were sequenced by immunoSEQ multiplex PCR, and TCRdb holds only the in-frame ones, with some missing. Among 80,000 to 95,000 clones, 90% were seen once, and the ten largest hold approximately 5%. The V and J ends lost 0 bases and 3 bases respectively, with 17 bases between them. The CDR3 covers 17 residues. Per the germline V gene, CDR1 is SGDLS and CDR2 is YYNGEE. The sample is drawn from a study of T cell responses to AZD1222 COVID-19 vaccine. V and J are TRBV9 and TRBJ2-3; D perhaps matches TRBD1 (6 bases). The receptor comes from an adult who received the AZD1222 COVID-19 vaccine. Sequences were derived from peripheral blood, sampled 28 days after the second AZD1222 dose. This CDR3 reads CASSVGGSRGMTDTQYF. The CDR3 nucleotides read TGTGCCAGCAGCGTAGGGGGGAGCAGGGGCATGACAGATACGCAGTATTTT.